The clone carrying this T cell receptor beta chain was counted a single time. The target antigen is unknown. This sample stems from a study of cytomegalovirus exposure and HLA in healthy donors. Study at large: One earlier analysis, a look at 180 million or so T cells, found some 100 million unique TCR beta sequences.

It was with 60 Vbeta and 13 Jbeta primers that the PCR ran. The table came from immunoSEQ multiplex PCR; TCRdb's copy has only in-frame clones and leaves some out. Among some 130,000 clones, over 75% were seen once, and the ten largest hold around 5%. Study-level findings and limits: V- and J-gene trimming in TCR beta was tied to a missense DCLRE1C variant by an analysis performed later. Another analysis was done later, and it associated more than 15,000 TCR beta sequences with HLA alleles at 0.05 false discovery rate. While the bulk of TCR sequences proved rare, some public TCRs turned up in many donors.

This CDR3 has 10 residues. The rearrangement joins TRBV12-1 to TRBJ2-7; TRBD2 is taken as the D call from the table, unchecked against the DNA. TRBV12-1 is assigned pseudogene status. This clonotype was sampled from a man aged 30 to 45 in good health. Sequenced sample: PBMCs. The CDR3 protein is CAWPRSEQYF. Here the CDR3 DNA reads TGTGCCTGGCCTCGGAGCGAGCAGTACTTC.